A selection of T cell receptor beta chains follows, all from one sample in a study of vaccination and CD4 T cells after COVID-19. Their antigens are not known. MiXCR, applied by TCRdb to the PCR reads, yields one record per CDR3 protein. In the table there are around 15,000 distinct CDR3 sequences, around half of which are singletons. Sequencing used CD4+ T cells from blood, cultured in vitro, obtained before SARS-CoV-2 vaccination. The source is a human donor who had recovered from COVID-19. CDR3s include the opening cysteine and the closing phenylalanine or tryptophan. The order of the fields is V gene, D gene, J gene, clone size, CDR3 protein, CDR3 DNA. A D gene is named only where the DNA matches it firmly. Clone size, where shown, is once, few, many, or a class for clones that have expanded.

TRBV10-3	TRBD2	TRBJ2-3	.	CAIGLAGFTDTQYF	TGTGCCATCGGACTAGCGGGCTTCACAGATACGCAGTATTTT
TRBV20-1	.	TRBJ1-5	few	CSASGNPSNQPQHF	TGCAGTGCTTCAGGGAACCCAAGCAATCAGCCCCAGCATTTT
TRBV12-3/TRBV12-4	.	TRBJ1-6	.	CASSSDIGNSPLHF	TGTGCCAGCAGTTCGGACATCGGTAATTCACCCCTCCACTTT
TRBV5-5	TRBD1	TRBJ2-2	.	CASSTDRGDVGELFF	TGTGCCAGCAGCACCGACAGGGGTGATGTCGGGGAGCTGTTTTTT
TRBV7-9	.	TRBJ1-4	.	CASSFTGEKLFF	TGTGCCAGCAGCTTTACAGGTGAAAAACTGTTTTTT
TRBV20-1	TRBD1	TRBJ2-5	.	CSARPGTVQETQYF	TGCAGTGCGAGACCCGGGACAGTTCAAGAGACCCAGTACTTC
TRBV18	.	TRBJ2-5	.	CASSSGVFETQYF	TGTGCCAGCTCATCGGGAGTCTTCGAGACCCAGTACTTC
TRBV20-1	.	TRBJ2-7	few	CSARGRAGYEQYF	TGCAGTGCTAGAGGGCGGGCAGGCTACGAGCAGTACTTC
TRBV6-5	.	TRBJ1-5	.	CASSYSLGGGSNQPQHF	TGTGCCAGCAGTTACTCCCTGGGGGGGGGAAGCAATCAGCCCCAGCATTTT
TRBV7-6	TRBD1	TRBJ2-5	.	CASSSDRGVVETQYF	TGTGCCAGCAGTTCCGACAGGGGAGTAGTGGAGACCCAGTACTTC
TRBV7-9	.	TRBJ2-7	few	CASSSGGADYEQYF	TGTGCCAGCAGCTCCGGCGGGGCAGACTACGAGCAGTACTTC
TRBV7-6	TRBD2	TRBJ2-7	.	CASSLVSLAGGPYEQYF	TGTGCCAGCAGCTTAGTTTCGTTGGCGGGAGGGCCCTACGAGCAGTACTTC
TRBV19	.	TRBJ2-5	.	CASSQPYQETQYF	TGTGCCAGTAGTCAGCCGTACCAAGAGACCCAGTACTTC
TRBV28	TRBD1	TRBJ2-7	.	CASSTLAGTGGPYEQYF	TGTGCCAGCAGTACCTTGGCCGGGACAGGGGGTCCCTACGAGCAGTACTTC
TRBV20-1	TRBD2	TRBJ2-2	.	CSAWTSGSGELFF	TGCAGTGCGTGGACTAGCGGATCGGGGGAGCTGTTTTTT
TRBV27	.	TRBJ2-5	.	CASSSQYQETQYF	TGTGCCAGCAGTAGTCAGTACCAAGAGACCCAGTACTTC
TRBV25-1	TRBD2	TRBJ2-1	.	CASSERGGRSYNEQFF	TGTGCCAGCAGTGAGCGAGGCGGGAGGTCCTACAATGAGCAGTTCTTC
TRBV20-1	TRBD1	TRBJ1-2	.	CSAILRQGNYGYTF	TGCAGTGCTATTTTAAGACAGGGGAACTATGGCTACACCTTC
TRBV10-2	.	TRBJ2-5	once	CASSDDIPSETQYF	TGCGCCAGCAGTGACGACATCCCCTCGGAGACCCAGTACTTC
TRBV24-1	.	TRBJ2-3	medium-sized	CATSDVDTASTDTQYF	TGTGCCACCAGTGACGTTGACACAGCTAGCACAGATACGCAGTATTTT
TRBV27	.	TRBJ1-5	.	CASSSTGFKFNQPQHF	TGTGCCAGCAGTTCCACAGGATTTAAATTCAATCAGCCCCAGCATTTT
TRBV20-1	.	TRBJ2-3	.	CSARVSTDTQYF	TGCAGTGCTAGAGTTAGCACAGATACGCAGTATTTT
TRBV9	TRBD1	TRBJ1-2	.	CASSPGDSYGYTF	TGTGCCAGCAGTCCAGGGGACAGTTATGGCTACACCTTC
TRBV2	.	TRBJ2-2	few	CASSLGPVTGELFF	TGTGCCAGCAGCTTGGGACCGGTCACCGGGGAGCTGTTTTTT
TRBV4-3	.	TRBJ1-5	.	CASSQSTVQPQHF	TGCGCCAGCAGCCAATCTACAGTTCAGCCCCAGCATTTT
TRBV30	TRBD1	TRBJ2-5	few	CAWSGQGETQYF	TGTGCCTGGAGTGGACAGGGGGAGACCCAGTACTTC
TRBV27	.	TRBJ1-2	.	CASSLSSVGGYGYTF	TGTGCCAGCAGTTTATCGTCGGTCGGGGGATATGGCTACACCTTC
TRBV11-2	.	TRBJ1-1	.	CASSLHSKNTEAFF	TGTGCCAGCAGCTTGCACAGCAAGAACACTGAAGCTTTCTTT
TRBV20-1	.	TRBJ1-5	.	CSALITGSNQPQHF	TGCAGTGCTCTAATTACAGGGTCCAATCAGCCCCAGCATTTT
TRBV7-2	.	TRBJ1-1	.	CASSLVLGAFF	TGTGCCAGCAGCTTAGTGCTCGGGGCTTTCTTT
TRBV6-5	TRBD2	TRBJ2-1	.	CASSYSSGSIINEQFF	TGTGCCAGCAGTTACTCTAGCGGGAGTATAATCAATGAGCAGTTCTTC
TRBV28	.	TRBJ2-5	.	CASSLNPGETQYF	TGTGCCAGCAGTTTAAATCCGGGGGAGACCCAGTACTTC
TRBV15	.	TRBJ1-6	.	CATTPGLGDSPLHF	TGTGCCACCACCCCGGGACTAGGCGACTCACCCCTCCACTTT
TRBV12-3/TRBV12-4	.	TRBJ1-1	.	CASSLAGPTEAFF	TGTGCCAGCAGTTTAGCAGGTCCGACAGAAGCTTTCTTT
TRBV6-1	.	TRBJ1-2	.	CASSAGSGGGYTF	TGTGCCAGCAGTGCCGGTAGTGGAGGTGGCTACACCTTC
TRBV7-6	.	TRBJ2-2	medium-sized	CASSLGDAGELFF	TGTGCCAGCAGCTTAGGAGATGCCGGGGAGCTGTTTTTT
TRBV6-4	.	TRBJ2-1	.	CASSDSNRRPYNEQFF	TGTGCCAGCAGTGACTCGAACCGCAGACCCTACAATGAGCAGTTCTTC
TRBV28	.	TRBJ2-7	.	CASSLMRGYEQYF	TGTGCCAGCAGTCTAATGAGGGGCTACGAGCAGTACTTC
TRBV15	.	TRBJ2-5	once	CATSKGGQQETQYF	TGTGCCACCAGCAAGGGAGGACAGCAAGAGACCCAGTACTTC
TRBV20-1	TRBD1	TRBJ2-3	.	CSAEKRSGQGSPRGTQYF	TGCAGTGCAGAGAAAAGGTCCGGACAGGGGTCTCCGAGGGGTACGCAGTATTTT
TRBV6-7	.	TRBJ1-5	.	CASSEHQSNQPQHF	TGTGCCAGCAGTGAACACCAAAGCAATCAGCCCCAGCATTTT
TRBV5-6	.	TRBJ2-3	.	CASSLGAADTQYF	TGTGCCAGCAGCTTGGGGGCCGCAGATACGCAGTATTTT
TRBV20-1	.	TRBJ2-7	few	CSCYRDTGGQYF	TGCAGTTGCTACCGGGACACCGGAGGGCAGTACTTC
TRBV5-1	.	TRBJ2-3	.	CASSLGGQTDTQYF	TGCGCCAGCAGCTTGGGAGGACAGACAGATACGCAGTATTTT
TRBV20-1	.	TRBJ2-6	.	CSASTRVSGANVLTF	TGCAGTGCTAGTACTCGGGTCTCTGGGGCCAACGTCCTGACTTTC
TRBV5-1	TRBD2	TRBJ2-1	.	CASSQGHGGRAANEQFF	TGCGCCAGCAGCCAAGGCCACGGCGGGAGGGCTGCGAATGAGCAGTTCTTC
TRBV5-4	TRBD2	TRBJ2-5	.	CASSLGTTKETQYF	TGTGCCAGCAGCTTAGGGACTACCAAAGAGACCCAGTACTTC
TRBV11-2	.	TRBJ1-2	.	CASSLDETYGYTF	TGTGCCAGCAGCTTAGACGAGACCTATGGCTACACCTTC
TRBV28	.	TRBJ2-3	.	CASSDSGRTDTQYF	TGTGCCAGCAGTGATTCGGGGCGCACAGATACGCAGTATTTT
TRBV27	.	TRBJ1-4	.	CASSLSTNEKLFF	TGTGCCAGCAGTCTATCAACTAATGAAAAACTGTTTTTT
TRBV10-3	.	TRBJ1-3	few	CAITRDSGNTIYF	TGTGCCATCACTAGAGACTCTGGAAACACCATATATTTT
TRBV19	TRBD1	TRBJ2-7	few	CASSPTGTGGPYEQYF	TGTGCCAGTAGTCCGACCGGGACAGGGGGACCCTACGAGCAGTACTTC
TRBV12-3/TRBV12-4	.	TRBJ1-5	few	CASSGGVTANQPQHF	TGTGCCAGCAGCGGAGGGGTAACGGCAAATCAGCCCCAGCATTTT
TRBV27	.	TRBJ2-2	few	CASSLVGQTNTGELFF	TGTGCCAGCAGTTTAGTAGGACAAACAAACACCGGGGAGCTGTTTTTT
TRBV20-1	.	TRBJ1-1	once	CSARDLEGGYAMNTEAFF	TGCAGTGCTAGAGACCTGGAGGGGGGCTACGCTATGAACACTGAAGCTTTCTTT
TRBV6-2/TRBV6-3	TRBD1	TRBJ2-2	.	CASSFDTSGGRNTGELFF	TGTGCCAGCAGTTTCGACACTTCAGGGGGAAGAAACACCGGGGAGCTGTTTTTT
TRBV28	.	TRBJ2-7	.	CATWSKSSYEQYF	TGTGCCACCTGGAGTAAAAGCTCCTACGAGCAGTACTTC
TRBV30	TRBD2	TRBJ2-2	.	CAGGPDGGGYTGELFF	TGTGCCGGAGGTCCAGATGGGGGGGGATACACCGGGGAGCTGTTTTTT
TRBV11-3	TRBD2	TRBJ2-3	once	CASSQRGTSGRDTQYF	TGTGCCAGCTCCCAGCGGGGGACTAGCGGGAGAGATACGCAGTATTTT